This TCR beta chain was identified in a study of T-cell memory formation after mild COVID-19. Study context: Clusters of TCRs were largely donor specific. Study-wide findings and caveats: A balance of CD4 and CD8 characterized clones contracting day 15 to 85, whereas later expanders leaned CD4+.

TCRdb re-called the 5' RACE reads with MiXCR, one entry per CDR3 protein. The sample carries some 120,000 distinct CDR3 sequences, roughly 15% recorded once. Of note for this clonotype: Its target is not known.

CDR1 and CDR2 from the germline V gene are SGHTA and FQGNSA. Unmatched junction bases numbered 8, after V lost 4 bases and J lost 7 bases. This CDR3 spans 14 amino acids. The chain has TRBV7-2 and TRBJ1-2, with TRBD1 matching 8 bases. Sequencing was carried out using PBMCs or a T cell subset sorted from them (not recorded which). This receptor was taken from an adult woman who had mild COVID-19 (a few samples of this study predate the infection). Cell type and time point are not known. DNA for the CDR3: TGTGCCAGCAGCTCCCGGACAGGGACTGGTGGCTACACCTTC. Translating gives CASSSRTGTGGYTF.